Listed below are T cell receptor beta chains from one sample, sequenced in a study of T cells in Graves' hyperthyroidism and ophthalmopathy. MiXCR, applied by TCRdb to the multiplex PCR reads, yields one record per CDR3 protein. Of about 250,000 distinct CDR3 sequences listed, 20% to 25% are singletons. Sequencing was carried out using blood. These receptors originate from a man aged 25 to 45 with Graves' ophthalmopathy. The CDR3 runs from the conserved cysteine through the conserved F or W. The D gene is left open where the match is weak. Clone size is shown for a subset of rows, as once, few, many or a class of expanded clone.

clone size	V gene	D gene	J gene	CDR3 protein	CDR3 DNA
few	TRBV7-9	TRBD2	TRBJ2-3	CASSSGLAGVVDMQYF	TGTGCCAGCAGCTCGGGACTAGCGGGAGTCGTAGATATGCAGTATTTT
.	TRBV14	.	TRBJ2-7	CASSRLDGNYEQYF	TGTGCCAGCAGCCGCCTGGACGGAAACTACGAGCAGTACTTC
few	TRBV6-1	.	TRBJ2-7	CASSEEQVKTYEQYF	TGTGCCAGCAGTGAAGAACAGGTGAAAACCTACGAGCAGTACTTC
few	TRBV29-1	.	TRBJ2-2	CSVAVTYTGELFF	TGCAGCGTTGCCGTCACCTACACCGGGGAGCTGTTTTTT
few	TRBV2	.	TRBJ2-7	CASSPGPIPAEQYF	TGTGCCAGCAGTCCGGGACCCATCCCCGCCGAGCAGTACTTC
.	TRBV20-1	TRBD1	TRBJ2-6	CSAPTGTGGIRANVLTF	TGCAGTGCGCCGACCGGGACAGGGGGCATAAGGGCCAACGTCCTGACTTTC
few	TRBV5-1	.	TRBJ2-3	CASSWGLDTQYF	TGCGCCAGCAGCTGGGGTTTAGATACGCAGTATTTT
many	TRBV29-1	.	TRBJ2-7	CSVTGEGSFYEQYF	TGCAGCGTTACCGGAGAGGGGAGCTTCTACGAGCAGTACTTC
few	TRBV3-1	TRBD1	TRBJ2-5	CASSPIRHGQGYQQETQYF	TGTGCCAGCTCACCAATCCGTCATGGACAGGGCTACCAACAAGAGACCCAGTACTTC
many	TRBV15	.	TRBJ2-7	CATSNPPGYEQYF	TGTGCCACCAGCAACCCCCCTGGGTACGAGCAGTACTTC
many	TRBV3-1	.	TRBJ2-7	CASSQDTPNYEQYF	TGTGCCAGCAGCCAAGATACCCCAAACTACGAGCAGTACTTC
.	TRBV4-1	.	TRBJ1-5	CASSQEAVGRGASQPQHF	TGCGCCAGCAGCCAAGAAGCGGTGGGCAGGGGAGCCTCTCAGCCCCAGCATTTT
.	TRBV5-6	TRBD1	TRBJ2-4	CASSWSGNRGFQGIQYF	TGTGCCAGCAGCTGGTCCGGGAACAGGGGGTTTCAGGGAATTCAGTACTTC
few	TRBV20-1	.	TRBJ2-7	CSARVVAPAYEQYF	TGCAGTGCTAGGGTAGTAGCTCCCGCCTACGAGCAGTACTTC
few	TRBV7-2	.	TRBJ1-5	CASSLVLWQPQHF	TGTGCCAGCAGCTTAGTCCTTTGGCAGCCCCAGCATTTT
.	TRBV6-2/TRBV6-3	.	TRBJ2-7	CASRPLVAVPYEQYF	TGTGCCAGCAGACCGCTGGTGGCAGTCCCCTACGAGCAGTACTTC
few	TRBV6-2/TRBV6-3	TRBD1	TRBJ2-1	CASSVLTTGEWDNEQFF	TGTGCCAGCAGTGTCCTCACGACAGGGGAATGGGACAATGAGCAGTTCTTC
many	TRBV30	TRBD2	TRBJ2-7	CAWDGTSGTGEQYF	TGTGCCTGGGACGGGACTAGCGGGACGGGGGAGCAGTACTTC
many	TRBV19	TRBD1	TRBJ1-1	CASSSDRDTEAFF	TGTGCCAGTAGTTCCGACAGGGACACTGAAGCTTTCTTT
.	TRBV3-1	.	TRBJ1-1	CASSQLFSTEAFF	TGTGCCAGCAGCCAATTATTCTCCACTGAAGCTTTCTTT
many	TRBV5-1	.	TRBJ1-4	CASSPGRSTLTNEKLFF	TGCGCCAGCAGCCCCGGACGGAGCACCTTAACTAATGAAAAACTGTTTTTT
.	TRBV2	TRBD2	TRBJ2-1	CASSAGLAGVYEQFF	TGTGCCAGCAGTGCGGGACTAGCGGGAGTGTATGAGCAGTTCTTC
.	TRBV5-6	.	TRBJ1-1	CASSFPSTEAFF	TGTGCCAGCAGCTTTCCTTCCACTGAAGCTTTCTTT
few	TRBV7-8	TRBD2	TRBJ2-3	CALSPSGNPDTQYF	TGTGCCTTATCGCCCAGCGGGAACCCAGATACGCAGTATTTT
few	TRBV19	.	TRBJ1-4	CASHRVPNEKLFF	TGTGCCAGCCACAGGGTCCCTAATGAAAAACTGTTTTTT
few	TRBV5-1	TRBD2	TRBJ2-2	CASSGGLAGARRTGELFF	TGCGCCAGCAGCGGGGGACTAGCGGGAGCTCGCCGGACCGGGGAGCTGTTTTTT
few	TRBV6-1	.	TRBJ2-7	CATSIGPSFSYEQYF	TGTGCCACCAGTATAGGACCATCCTTTTCCTACGAGCAGTACTTC
many	TRBV6-2/TRBV6-3	.	TRBJ2-7	CASSYETGQYEQYF	TGTGCCAGCAGTTACGAGACGGGCCAATACGAGCAGTACTTC
few	TRBV28	.	TRBJ1-5	CASSLGRPQHF	TGTGCCAGCAGTTTGGGCAGGCCCCAGCATTTT
many	TRBV6-1	TRBD2	TRBJ2-7	CASSKLAAYEQYF	TGTGCCAGCAGCAAGCTAGCGGCCTACGAGCAGTACTTC
few	TRBV3-1	.	TRBJ2-1	CASSHRTEQFF	TGTGCCAGCAGCCACCGGACCGAGCAGTTCTTC
many	TRBV20-1	TRBD2	TRBJ2-7	CSASMPGLEYEQYF	TGCAGTGCTAGCATGCCCGGACTAGAATACGAGCAGTACTTC
.	TRBV27	.	TRBJ1-6	CASSLSPAQGSPLHF	TGTGCCAGCAGTTTATCTCCCGCCCAAGGTTCACCCCTCCACTTT
.	TRBV11-3	.	TRBJ1-1	CASSNSGGGTEAFF	TGTGCCAGCAGCAACTCCGGGGGGGGGACTGAAGCTTTCTTT
few	TRBV29-1	.	TRBJ2-1	CSVRDYGVYNEQFF	TGCAGCGTCCGGGATTATGGTGTATACAATGAGCAGTTCTTC
few	TRBV10-3	TRBD1	TRBJ2-7	CAISEGTGKLAYEQYF	TGTGCCATCAGTGAGGGGACAGGGAAACTTGCCTACGAGCAGTACTTC
few	TRBV12-3/TRBV12-4	TRBD1	TRBJ1-6	CASSFRHDRVGSPLHF	TGTGCCAGCAGTTTTAGGCACGACAGGGTCGGTTCACCCCTCCACTTT
.	TRBV12-5	TRBD1	TRBJ1-6	CASGLSGTASPLHF	TGTGCTAGTGGTCTATCAGGGACAGCTTCACCCCTCCACTTT
many	TRBV20-1	TRBD2	TRBJ2-1	CSASGFGTSGPNEQFF	TGCAGTGCTAGTGGCTTTGGGACTAGCGGGCCCAATGAGCAGTTCTTC
.	TRBV5-1	.	TRBJ1-2	CASSLQEGYGYTF	TGCGCCAGCAGCTTGCAGGAGGGGTATGGCTACACCTTC
.	TRBV20-1	TRBD2	TRBJ2-1	CSAPTGTSRYNEQFF	TGCAGTGCCCCTACCGGGACTAGCCGCTACAATGAGCAGTTCTTC
.	TRBV7-9	TRBD2	TRBJ2-7	CASSLRLAGQEPHEQYF	TGTGCCAGCAGCTTAAGACTAGCGGGACAAGAACCCCACGAGCAGTACTTC
many	TRBV2	.	TRBJ2-1	CASPDRTDSGYNEQFF	TGTGCCAGCCCTGATAGAACGGACAGTGGCTACAATGAGCAGTTCTTC
many	TRBV28	.	TRBJ2-1	CASSLGRGRRMSEQFF	TGTGCCAGCAGTTTAGGTAGAGGGAGGAGGATGAGTGAGCAGTTCTTC
.	TRBV29-1	.	TRBJ1-1	CSVDRMNTEAFF	TGCAGCGTTGACAGGATGAACACTGAAGCTTTCTTT
.	TRBV30	.	TRBJ2-7	CALGQLYEQYF	TGTGCCTTAGGACAGCTCTACGAGCAGTACTTC
.	TRBV19	TRBD1	TRBJ2-6	CASTLGQGGSGANVLTF	TGTGCCAGTACCTTAGGACAGGGAGGATCTGGGGCCAACGTCCTGACTTTC
.	TRBV6-1	.	TRBJ1-1	CASSYTNTEAFF	TGTGCCAGCTCTTACACGAACACTGAAGCTTTCTTT
.	TRBV6-5	TRBD2	TRBJ2-1	CASSYSGGSGNEQFF	TGTGCCAGCAGTTACTCTGGCGGGAGTGGCAATGAGCAGTTCTTC
.	TRBV11-3	.	TRBJ1-6	CASSQAGGNSPLHF	TGTGCCAGCAGCCAAGCTGGTGGGAATTCACCCCTCCACTTT
.	TRBV7-2	TRBD2	TRBJ2-7	CASSKTSGGARQYF	TGTGCCAGCAGCAAGACTAGCGGGGGGGCCCGGCAGTACTTC
many	TRBV11-2	TRBD1	TRBJ2-2	CASSRNSGTANTGELFF	TGTGCCAGCAGCCGTAACTCCGGGACAGCGAACACCGGGGAGCTGTTTTTT
many	TRBV29-1	.	TRBJ2-3	CSVDRDTQYF	TGCAGCGTTGATCGAGATACGCAGTATTTT
few	TRBV29-1	.	TRBJ2-1	CSADGTTYNEQFF	TGCAGCGCGGACGGGACAACCTACAATGAGCAGTTCTTC
.	TRBV20-1	.	TRBJ1-5	CSARARWGDSNQPQHF	TGCAGTGCTAGAGCTCGGTGGGGGGATAGCAATCAGCCCCAGCATTTT
few	TRBV27	.	TRBJ2-1	CASSKSYNEQFF	TGTGCCAGCAGTAAGTCCTACAATGAGCAGTTCTTC
many	TRBV18	TRBD1	TRBJ2-7	CASSQSGQGRYEQYF	TGTGCCAGCTCGCAGTCGGGACAGGGACGGTACGAGCAGTACTTC